The 32 T cell receptor beta chains listed next were all sequenced from one sample in a study of CD8+CD57+ T cells in acquired aplastic anemia. For CDR3 and TCR beta VDJ profiling, genomic DNA was the template used. Using its own MiXCR run on the reads, TCRdb lists one record per CDR3 protein. The table has about 400,000 distinct CDR3 sequences, about two thirds seen once. Input material: sorted CD4+, CD8+, or CD8+CD57+ T cells (not recorded which) from PBMCs. The receptors were gathered from a human donor in good health, serving as a control.

Here the CDR3 DNA reads TGTGCCACCAGGCTCTTAGGACAGGGCTCCTACGAGCAGTACTTC. Its protein is CATRLLGQGSYEQYF. The chain combines TRBV12-3 or TRBV12-4 with TRBJ2-7; 8 bases agree with TRBD1. Trimming at V came to 10 bases and at J to 0 bases, leaving 11 bases not matched to a gene. This CDR3 has 15 amino acids.

This clonotype was seen at least ten times. V is TRBV2 and J is TRBJ1-1, with D uncertain. Germline V CDR1 and CDR2: SNHLY, FYNNEI. This CDR3 comprises 13 residues. Trimming shortened V by 4 bases and J by 7 bases, and 13 bases separated the two germline ends. The CDR3 DNA is TGTGCCAGCAGTGTGGGTACACCCTATGAAGCTTTCTTT. Its translation: CASSVGTPYEAFF.

The J gene is TRBJ2-7, the V gene TRBV7-2; 8 nucleotides line up with TRBD2. This CDR3 has 15 amino acids. CDR1 SGHTA and CDR2 FQGNSA come from the germline V gene. The V and J ends lost 6 bases and 2 bases, in that order; junction bases with no gene match: 9. CDR3 sequence reads: CASSSEEAGAYEQYF. As DNA, the CDR3 is TGTGCCAGCAGTTCAGAGGAAGCGGGGGCCTACGAGCAGTACTTC.

This CDR3 is CSATQIGGLGYTF. Written as DNA, the CDR3 is TGCAGTGCTACACAAATCGGAGGGCTTGGCTACACCTTC. The V gene is TRBV20-1, the J gene TRBJ1-2; D not certain. The germline CDR1 and CDR2 sequences are DFQATT and SNEGSKA (reference sequence). CDR3 length: 13 amino acids. The ends were cut back, 4 bases at V and 7 bases at J, with 16 bases in the middle.

The gene calls are TRBV24-1 and TRBJ2-3, with D tentatively TRBD2 (6 bases). Germline V CDR1 and CDR2: KGHDR, SFDVKD. Trimming removed 3 bases from V and 4 bases from J, with 13 bases in between. The CDR3 is 15 residues long. The CDR3 nucleotides read TGTGCCACCAGTGATGGCCGGAGGGTCGCAGATACGCAGTATTTT. This translates into CATSDGRRVADTQYF.

This clonotype occurred a few times. V usage is TRBV9 and J usage is TRBJ2-7; 16 bases map to TRBD2. Germline CDR1 and CDR2: SGDLS and YYNGEE. The CDR3 is 19 amino acids. V lost 2 bases to trimming and J lost 6 bases; unmatched junction nucleotides: 14. CDR3 sequence: CASSVGTSGGAVSVSEQYF. In DNA form, the CDR3 reads TGTGCCAGCAGCGTGGGGACTAGCGGGGGGGCCGTCTCAGTCTCCGAGCAGTACTTC.

V usage is TRBV25-1 and J usage is TRBJ1-4, with D perhaps TRBD1 (5 bases). Trimming stripped 5 bases from V and 11 bases from J, with 21 bases between. The CDR3 runs 15 residues. Germline-derived CDR1 and CDR2 are MGHDK and SYGVNS. CDR3 nucleotide sequence: TGTGCCAGCAGTTACTCGAAAGGGGAATGGGAGAAACTGTTTTTT. It specifies CASSYSKGEWEKLFF. The full variable domain, rest sourced from reference TRBV25-1 and TRBJ1-4, is EADIYQTPRYLVIGTGKKITLECSQTMGHDKMYWYQQDPGMELHLIHYSYGVNSTEKGDLSSESTVSRIRTEHFPLTLESARPSHTSQYLCASSYSKGEWEKLFFGSGTQLSVL.

This clonotype has a count of ten or more. V usage is TRBV6-2 or TRBV6-3 and J usage is TRBJ2-7; TRBD2 is a possible D gene (5 bases). The V end lost 7 bases, the J end lost 2 bases, and 18 bases lay between the germline ends. The CDR3 spans 15 residues. Per the germline V gene, CDR1 is MNHEY and CDR2 is SVGEGT. CDR3 protein: CASKGAPGKTYEQYF. The CDR3 DNA reads TGTGCCAGCAAAGGCGCCCCGGGGAAAACCTACGAGCAGTACTTC.

This clonotype came up many times. The gene calls are TRBV10-2 and TRBJ2-7; D is undetermined. The CDR3 runs to 15 residues. V was cut by 2 bases and J by 4 bases, with 15 bases left in between. The germline gives CDR1 WSHSY, CDR2 SAAADI. CDR3 residues: CASSEVAGNRYEQYF. The CDR3, as DNA: TGCGCCAGCAGTGAGGTTGCAGGAAATCGGTACGAGCAGTACTTC.

To note about this clonotype: The junction does not match germline at one end; this may be a read error. This sequence joins TRBV7-8 and TRBJ1-1; no reliable D call. The germline gives CDR1 SGHVS, CDR2 FQNEAQ. This CDR3 is 13 amino acids long. Written as DNA, the CDR3 is TGTGCCAGCAGCCTCCGGACGGCGAGTAAATCTTTGTTT. This translates into CASSLRTASKSLF. Full variable domain (missing parts from reference TRBV7-8 and TRBJ1-1): GAGVSQSPRYKVAKRGQDVALRCDPISGHVSLFWYQQALGQGPEFLTYFQNEAQLDKSGLPSDRFFAERPEGSVSTLKIQRTQQEDSAVYLCASSLRTASKSLFGQGTRLTVV.

The chain carries TRBV12-5 and TRBJ1-2; D unresolved. Germline lookup yields CDR1 LGHNT and CDR2 FRNRAP. This CDR3 has 13 amino acids. The CDR3 coding sequence is TGTGCCAGCAGTCCCGGCCGTTTCTATGGCTACACCTTC. Its translation: CASSPGRFYGYTF.

This clonotype was observed a handful of times. This may be a read error: a much more frequent sequence differs by one nucleotide. V gene TRBV6-6 combines with J gene TRBJ2-7; TRBD1 is a possible D gene (5 bases). V was trimmed by 5 bases and J by 1 base, leaving 12 bases between them. Germline CDR1 and CDR2: MNHNY and SVGAGI (reference sequence). The CDR3 length is 14 residues. The CDR3 DNA reads TGTGCCAGCAGTGAAGCCAACAGGTCCTACGAGCAGTACTTC. It is translated as CASSEANRSYEQYF.

This clonotype showed up just a few times. The chain carries TRBV25-1 and TRBJ1-1; maybe TRBD1 (6 bases). CDR3 size: 13 residues. V was pared by 0 bases and J by 9 bases, with 11 bases between. Germline-derived CDR1 and CDR2 are MGHDK and SYGVNS. CDR3 residues: CASSEYLQGQAFF. In DNA form, the CDR3 reads TGTGCCAGCAGTGAATATTTACAGGGACAAGCTTTCTTT.

This clonotype was picked up a small number of times. A much larger clone differs from this one at a single base, so this may be a read error. The chain carries TRBV2 and TRBJ2-7, with 15 nucleotides matching TRBD2. This CDR3 is 17 amino acids long. In germline, CDR1 is SNHLY, CDR2 FYNNEI. V shed 8 bases, J shed 6 bases, and the junction held 14 bases outside the gene matches. Here the CDR3 reads CASAAAGLAGGGAEQYF. The CDR3 DNA reads TGTGCCAGCGCCGCAGCGGGACTAGCGGGGGGCGGAGCCGAGCAGTACTTC. Variable domain in full (rest from reference TRBV2 and TRBJ2-7): EPEVTQTPSHQVTQMGQEVILRCVPISNHLYFYWYRQILGQKVEFLVSFYNNEISEKSEIFDDQFSVERPDGSNFTLKIRSTKLEDSAMYFCASAAAGLAGGGAEQYFGPGTRLTVT.

This clonotype appeared many times. The chain couples TRBV12-3 or TRBV12-4 to TRBJ1-4, with TRBD1 matching over 9 bases. After removal of 6 bases from V and 7 bases from J, the junction contained 6 bases not matched to a gene. The CDR3 spans 14 residues. The CDR3: CASSRDRVGEKLFF. In DNA, the CDR3 is TGTGCCAGCAGCCGGGACAGGGTTGGTGAAAAACTGTTTTTT.

For this clonotype: This is likely a read error, given that the CDR3 carries no conserved phenylalanine or tryptophan at its end. No DNA is shown, since the ends of the CDR3 on it are uncertain; the CDR3 is the one TCRdb lists. The gene calls are TRBV19 and TRBJ1-6; the table assigns TRBD1, which was not confirmed against the DNA. With termini counted, the CDR3 has 16 amino acids. The germline V gene encodes CDR1 LNHDA and CDR2 SQIVND (reference sequence). The CDR3 loop is CASSIRGSGANVLPFV.

This clonotype was recorded only once. CDR3 in amino acids: CSLSGGGKNTQYF. The CDR3 nucleotides read TGCAGTCTCAGCGGGGGTGGGAAAAATACGCAGTATTTT. V gene TRBV20-1 combines with J gene TRBJ2-3; TRBD2 agrees at 8 bases. Germline CDR1 is DFQATT and CDR2 is SNEGSKA (reference sequence). Unmatched junction bases numbered 11, after V lost 8 bases and J lost 7 bases. This CDR3 is built from 13 residues.

The rearrangement links TRBV2 to TRBJ1-2; the D is unclear. The CDR3 loop spans 11 amino acids. V lost 1 base, J lost 9 bases, and 6 bases lay in between. The germline CDR1 and CDR2 sequences are SNHLY and FYNNEI. The CDR3 loop is CASSEGLSYTF. The CDR3 DNA reads TGTGCCAGCAGTGAAGGGTTGAGCTACACCTTC.

This chain connects TRBV12-5 to TRBJ1-5, with 7 bases identical to TRBD1. CDR3 length: 18 residues. Germline V gives CDR1 LGHNT, CDR2 FRNRAP. The CDR3: CASSLVGTELYSNQPQHF. The CDR3 nucleotides are TGTGCCAGCAGCTTGGTGGGGACAGAACTTTATAGCAATCAGCCCCAGCATTTT. The variable domain in full, completed from reference TRBV12-5 and TRBJ1-5, reads DARVTQTPRHKVTEMGQEVTMRCQPILGHNTVFWYRQTMMQGLELLAYFRNRAPLDDSGMPKDRFSAEMPDATLATLKIQPSEPRDSAVYFCASSLVGTELYSNQPQHFGDGTRLSIL.

This chain connects TRBV7-2 to TRBJ2-7; the D gene is possibly TRBD2 (5 bases). Trimming pared 4 bases from V and 13 bases from J, leaving 26 bases between. There are 15 residues in the CDR3. CDR1 and CDR2 (germline): SGHTA, FQGNSA. CDR3 sequence (DNA): TGTGCCAGCAGCTCACAAGAGAGGGAGTACTTCGAGCCATACTTC. It yields the protein CASSSQEREYFEPYF. The entire variable domain, with the rest obtained from reference TRBV7-2 and TRBJ2-7, is as follows: GAGVSQSPSNKVTEKGKDVELRCDPISGHTALYWYRQSLGQGLEFLIYFQGNSAPDKSGLPSDRFSAERTGGSVSTLTIQRTQQEDSAVYLCASSSQEREYFEPYFGPGTRLTVT.

This clonotype was seen many times. This chain links TRBV19 with TRBJ1-3, with no clear D. The CDR3 runs to 13 residues. CDR1 and CDR2 from the germline V gene are LNHDA and SQIVND (reference sequence). With 4 bases removed from V and 0 bases from J, the gap between germline ends came to 4 bases. CDR3 region: CASSTGSGNTIYF. CDR3 nucleotides: TGTGCCAGTAGTACGGGCTCTGGAAACACCATATATTTT.

The gene calls are TRBV6-1 and TRBJ1-1; the match to TRBD1 covers 10 bases. Germline V CDR1 and CDR2: MNHNS, SASEGT. The CDR3 is 14 amino acids. J lost 5 bases, V lost 6 bases, and 6 bases had no gene match. For the CDR3, the DNA is TGTGCCAGCAGGCGGGACAGGGGAGAAACTGAAGCTTTCTTT. As protein: CASRRDRGETEAFF.

The chain recombines TRBV2 with TRBJ1-2, with 9 bases fitting TRBD1. V dropped 2 bases and J dropped 5; count of bases not matched to a gene: 6. The CDR3 loop spans 15 amino acids. Per the germline V gene, CDR1 is SNHLY and CDR2 is FYNNEI. The CDR3: CASSEPSGQGYGYTF. The DNA of the CDR3 is TGTGCCAGCAGTGAACCGTCGGGACAGGGATATGGCTACACCTTC.

Remarks on this clonotype: The CDR3 carries no conserved terminal phenylalanine or tryptophan, so it likely arises from a read error. The limits of the CDR3 on the DNA are not certain, so only TCRdb's listed CDR3 is given. V and J are TRBV2 and TRBJ2-2. CDR1 SNHLY and CDR2 FYNNEI come from the germline V gene. The CDR3 spans 15 residues, counting both ends. The CDR3 region is CASRPGRRNSGEHFV.

Of note for this clonotype: Because it lacks the conserved phenylalanine or tryptophan at the end, this CDR3 is likely a read error. Because the CDR3's place on the DNA is in doubt, the DNA is left out and the CDR3 is given as listed by TCRdb. V gene TRBV19 combines with J gene TRBJ2-1. A total of 14 residues make up the CDR3, ends included. Per the germline V gene, CDR1 is LNHDA and CDR2 is SQIVND (reference sequence). CDR3 region: CASSISRVYDQYFC.

In the case of this clonotype: A read error is possible here, since a much larger clone lies one base away. The rearrangement links TRBV7-3 to TRBJ1-4; D not certain. CDR1 and CDR2 (germline): SGHTA, FQGTGA. CDR3 length: 16 amino acids. CDR3 region: CASSLYSGRTNEILFF. The CDR3 DNA reads as TGTGCCAGCAGCTTGTATTCGGGGAGAACTAATGAAATACTGTTTTTT. The whole variable domain, remainder taken from reference TRBV7-3 and TRBJ1-4, is GAGVSQTPSNKVTEKGKYVELRCDPISGHTALYWYRQSLGQGPEFLIYFQGTGAADDSGLPNDRFFAVRPEGSVSTLKIQRTERGDSAVYLCASSLYSGRTNEILFFGSGTQLSVL.

The V call is TRBV19, the J call TRBJ2-3; TRBD2 matches 15 bases. The CDR3 loop spans 20 amino acids. Trimming at V came to 3 bases and at J to 1 base, leaving 11 bases not matched to a gene. Germline V CDR1 and CDR2: LNHDA, SQIVND (reference sequence). This CDR3 is CASSIRGLAGGPVGTDTQYF. The CDR3 DNA is TGTGCCAGTAGTATTCGAGGACTAGCGGGGGGGCCGGTAGGCACAGATACGCAGTATTTT.

As concerns this clonotype: One end of the junction is discordant with germline, which a read error may explain. V gene TRBV7-3 combines with J gene TRBJ1-4; D is undetermined. Germline V gene data show CDR1 as SGHTA and CDR2 as FQGTGA. CDR3 length: 14 residues. The DNA for the CDR3 is TGCGCCAGCAGCCTGAGTTCCTCTAATGAAAAACTGTTTTTT. This encodes CASSLSSSNEKLFF.

A single count supports this clonotype. The rearrangement uses TRBV12-3 or TRBV12-4 and TRBJ1-1; TRBD1 is a possible D gene (5 bases). V was cut by 6 bases and J by 5 bases, with 13 bases left in between. This CDR3 spans 13 amino acids. As DNA, the CDR3 is TGTGCCAGCAGCTTCTGGCAGGGTACTGAAGCTTTCTTT. Translated, it gives CASSFWQGTEAFF.

The chain employs TRBV7-9 and TRBJ2-7; maybe TRBD1 (6 bases). The CDR3 consists of 16 residues. Per the germline V gene, CDR1 is SEHNR and CDR2 is FQNEAQ (reference sequence). The ends were cut back, 5 bases at V and 2 bases at J, with 19 bases in the middle. CDR3 amino acids: CASSHLGQPGAYEQYF. The CDR3 bases are TGTGCCAGCAGCCACCTGGGACAACCCGGCGCCTACGAGCAGTACTTC.

This chain uses TRBV5-1 with TRBJ2-6; D gene ambiguous. Trimming stripped 4 bases from V and 4 bases from J, with 9 bases between. The CDR3 loop spans 14 amino acids. Per germline, CDR1 SGHRS and CDR2 YFSETQ. The CDR3 region has the DNA TGCGCCAGCAGCAGGGAAACAGGGGCCAACGTCCTGACTTTC. Its protein product is CASSRETGANVLTF.

As regards this clonotype: The junction and the germline gene differ at one end; a read error may be behind it. This chain connects TRBV20-1 to TRBJ1-6; D gene uncertain. CDR3 length: 15 amino acids. Germline lookup yields CDR1 DFQATT and CDR2 SNEGSKA (reference sequence). Written as DNA, the CDR3 is TGCAGTGCTAGACCGTTAGCGGATAACTATTCGCCCCTCCACTTT. Translated: CSARPLADNYSPLHF.